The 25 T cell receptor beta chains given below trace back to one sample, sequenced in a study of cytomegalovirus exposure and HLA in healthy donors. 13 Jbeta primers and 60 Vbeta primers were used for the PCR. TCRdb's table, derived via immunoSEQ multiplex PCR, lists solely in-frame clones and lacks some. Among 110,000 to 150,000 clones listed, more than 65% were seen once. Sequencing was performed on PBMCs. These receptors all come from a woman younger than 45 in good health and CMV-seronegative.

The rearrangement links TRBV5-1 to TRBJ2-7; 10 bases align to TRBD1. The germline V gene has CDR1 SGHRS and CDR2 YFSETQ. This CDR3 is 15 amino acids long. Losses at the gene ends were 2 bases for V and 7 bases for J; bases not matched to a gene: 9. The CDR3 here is CASSFWDRGFREQYV. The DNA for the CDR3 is TGCGCCAGCAGCTTTTGGGACAGGGGATTTCGGGAGCAGTACGTC.

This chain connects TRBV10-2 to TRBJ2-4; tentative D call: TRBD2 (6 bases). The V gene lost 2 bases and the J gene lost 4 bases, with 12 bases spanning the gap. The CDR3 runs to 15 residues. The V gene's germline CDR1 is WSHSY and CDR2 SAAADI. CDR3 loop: CASSEIAALKNIQYF. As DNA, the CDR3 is TGCGCCAGCAGTGAGATAGCGGCCCTGAAAAACATTCAGTACTTC.

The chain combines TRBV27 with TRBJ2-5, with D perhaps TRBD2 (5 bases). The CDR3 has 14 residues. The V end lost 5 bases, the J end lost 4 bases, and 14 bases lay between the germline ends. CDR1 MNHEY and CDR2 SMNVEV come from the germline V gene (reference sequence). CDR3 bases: TGTGCCAGCAGTCGGGGTTCTCTTGGAGAGACCCAGTACTTC. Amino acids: CASSRGSLGETQYF.

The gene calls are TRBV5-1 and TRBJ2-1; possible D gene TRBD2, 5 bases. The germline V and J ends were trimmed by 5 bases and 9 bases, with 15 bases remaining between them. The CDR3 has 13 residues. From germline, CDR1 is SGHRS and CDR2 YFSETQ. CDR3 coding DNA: TGCGCCAGCAGTCCCTCCGGGGTGGCTGAGCAGTTCTTC. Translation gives CASSPSGVAEQFF.

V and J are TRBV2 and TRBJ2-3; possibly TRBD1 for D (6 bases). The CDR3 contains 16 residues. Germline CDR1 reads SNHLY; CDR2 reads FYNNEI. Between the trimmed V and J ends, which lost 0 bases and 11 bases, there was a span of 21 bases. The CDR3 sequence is CASSEAEINTGSRQYF. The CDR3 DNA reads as TGTGCCAGCAGTGAAGCTGAGATCAACACAGGGTCTAGGCAGTATTTT.

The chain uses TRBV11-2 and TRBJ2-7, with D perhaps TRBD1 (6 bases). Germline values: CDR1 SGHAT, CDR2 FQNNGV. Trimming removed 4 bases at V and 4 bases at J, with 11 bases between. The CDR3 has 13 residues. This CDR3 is CASSSGHTYEQYF. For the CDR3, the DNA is TGTGCCAGCAGCTCGGGACACACTTACGAGCAGTACTTC. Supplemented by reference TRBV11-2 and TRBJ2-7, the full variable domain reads EAGVAQSPRYKIIEKRQSVAFWCNPISGHATLYWYQQILGQGPKLLIQFQNNGVVDDSQLPKDRFSAERLKGVDSTLKIQPAKLEDSAVYLCASSSGHTYEQYFGPGTRLTVT.

The CDR3 sequence: CASSIAGLAENTQYF. For the CDR3, the DNA is TGTGCCAGTAGTATAGCGGGACTAGCCGAGAATACGCAGTATTTT. The rearrangement links TRBV19 to TRBJ2-3; TRBD2 matches 9 bases. V was pared by 1 base and J by 7 bases, with 6 bases of the junction left unmatched. The V gene's germline CDR1 is LNHDA and CDR2 SQIVND (reference sequence). This CDR3 spans 15 amino acids. Variable domain in full (rest from reference TRBV19 and TRBJ2-3): DGGITQSPKYLFRKEGQNVTLSCEQNLNHDAMYWYRQDPGQGLRLIYYSQIVNDFQKGDIAEGYSVSREKKESFPLTVTSAQKNPTAFYLCASSIAGLAENTQYFGPGTRLTVL.

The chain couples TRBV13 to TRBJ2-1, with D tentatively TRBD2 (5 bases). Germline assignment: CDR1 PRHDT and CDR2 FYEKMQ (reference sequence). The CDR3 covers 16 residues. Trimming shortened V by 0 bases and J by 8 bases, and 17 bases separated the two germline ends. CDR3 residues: CASSLGRGSLKYEQFF. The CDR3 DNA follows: TGTGCCAGCAGCTTAGGGCGAGGGAGTCTAAAGTATGAGCAGTTCTTC. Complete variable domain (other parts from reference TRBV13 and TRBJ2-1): AAGVIQSPRHLIKEKRETATLKCYPIPRHDTVYWYQQGPGQDPQFLISFYEKMQSDKGSIPDRFSAQQFSDYHSELNMSSLELGDSALYFCASSLGRGSLKYEQFFGPGTRLTVL.

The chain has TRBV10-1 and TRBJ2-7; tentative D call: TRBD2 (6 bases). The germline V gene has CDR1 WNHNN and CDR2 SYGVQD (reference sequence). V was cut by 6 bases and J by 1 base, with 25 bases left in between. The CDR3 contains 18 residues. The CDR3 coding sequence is TGCGCCAGCAGGCCTGAGCGGGCCCAGAGGAGAGGGTCCTACGAGCAGTACGTC. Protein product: CASRPERAQRRGSYEQYV.

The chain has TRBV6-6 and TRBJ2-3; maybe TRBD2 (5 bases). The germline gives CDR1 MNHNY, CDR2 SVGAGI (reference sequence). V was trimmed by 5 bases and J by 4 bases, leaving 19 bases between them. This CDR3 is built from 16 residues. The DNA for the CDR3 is TGTGCCAGCAGTCCGCCCCGGAGGACCACCGCAGATACGCAGTATTTT. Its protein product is CASSPPRRTTADTQYF.

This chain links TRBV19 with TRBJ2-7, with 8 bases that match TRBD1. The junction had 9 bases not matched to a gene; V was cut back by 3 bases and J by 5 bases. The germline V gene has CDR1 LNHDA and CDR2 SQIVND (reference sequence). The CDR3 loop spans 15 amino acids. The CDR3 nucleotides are TGTGCCAGTAGTATGGCTCTTCAGGGGGCTAACGAGCAGTACTTC. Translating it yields CASSMALQGANEQYF.

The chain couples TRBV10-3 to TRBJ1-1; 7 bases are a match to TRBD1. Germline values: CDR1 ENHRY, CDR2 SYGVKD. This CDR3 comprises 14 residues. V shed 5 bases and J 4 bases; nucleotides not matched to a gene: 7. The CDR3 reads CAISTGAGGTEAFF. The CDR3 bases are TGTGCCATCAGTACAGGAGCAGGGGGCACTGAAGCTTTCTTT.

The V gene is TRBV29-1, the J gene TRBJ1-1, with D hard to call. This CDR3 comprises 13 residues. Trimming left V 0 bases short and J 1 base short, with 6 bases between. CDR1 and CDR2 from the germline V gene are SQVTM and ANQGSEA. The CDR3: CSVEEQENTEAFF. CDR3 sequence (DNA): TGCAGCGTTGAAGAACAAGAGAACACTGAAGCTTTCTTT.

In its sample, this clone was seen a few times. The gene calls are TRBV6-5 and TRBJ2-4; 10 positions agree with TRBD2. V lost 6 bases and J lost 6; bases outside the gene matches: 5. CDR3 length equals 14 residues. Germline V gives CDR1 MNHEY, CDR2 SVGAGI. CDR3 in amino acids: CASSIAGGVNIQYF. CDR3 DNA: TGTGCCAGCAGCATAGCGGGAGGCGTAAACATTCAGTACTTC.

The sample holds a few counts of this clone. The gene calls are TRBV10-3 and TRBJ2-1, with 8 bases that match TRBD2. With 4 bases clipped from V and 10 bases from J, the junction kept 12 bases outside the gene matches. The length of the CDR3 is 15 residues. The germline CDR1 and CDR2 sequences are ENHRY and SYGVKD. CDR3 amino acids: CAISGAGLASEEQFF. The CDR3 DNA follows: TGTGCCATCAGTGGGGCCGGACTAGCATCCGAGGAGCAGTTCTTC.

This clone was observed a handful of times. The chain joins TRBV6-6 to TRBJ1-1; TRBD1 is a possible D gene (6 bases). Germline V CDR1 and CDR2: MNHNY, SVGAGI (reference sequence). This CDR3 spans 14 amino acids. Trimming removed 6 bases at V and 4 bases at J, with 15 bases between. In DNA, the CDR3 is TGTGCCAGCAGCCGGACAGCTTCGAGCACTGAAGCTTTCTTT. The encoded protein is CASSRTASSTEAFF.

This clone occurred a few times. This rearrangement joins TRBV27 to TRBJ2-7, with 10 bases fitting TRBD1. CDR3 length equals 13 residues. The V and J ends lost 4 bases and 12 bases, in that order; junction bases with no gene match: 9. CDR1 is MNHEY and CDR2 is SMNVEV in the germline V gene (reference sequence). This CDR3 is CASSSGQGRPGYF. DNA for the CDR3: TGTGCCAGCAGTTCGGGACAGGGGCGACCTGGGTACTTC.

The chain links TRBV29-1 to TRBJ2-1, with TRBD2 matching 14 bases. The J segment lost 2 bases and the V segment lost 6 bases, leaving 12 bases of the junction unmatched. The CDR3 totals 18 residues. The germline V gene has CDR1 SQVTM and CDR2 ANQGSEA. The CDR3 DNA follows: TGCAGCGTCGCCCGGACTAGCGGGGGGCGCTCCACCTACAATGAGCAGTTCTTC. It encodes CSVARTSGGRSTYNEQFF.

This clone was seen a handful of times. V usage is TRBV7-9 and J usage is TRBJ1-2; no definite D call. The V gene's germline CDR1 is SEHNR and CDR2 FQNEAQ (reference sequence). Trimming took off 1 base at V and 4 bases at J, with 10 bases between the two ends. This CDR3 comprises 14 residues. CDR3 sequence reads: CASSLDRSAYGYTF. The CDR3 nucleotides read TGTGCCAGCAGCTTAGACAGATCGGCCTATGGCTACACCTTC.

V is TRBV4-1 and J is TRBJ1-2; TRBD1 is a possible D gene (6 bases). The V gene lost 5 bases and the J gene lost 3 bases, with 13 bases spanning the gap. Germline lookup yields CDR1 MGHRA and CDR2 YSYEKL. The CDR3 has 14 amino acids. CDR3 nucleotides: TGCGCCAGCAGCTACCGGACAGCTTACTATGGCTACACCTTC. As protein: CASSYRTAYYGYTF.

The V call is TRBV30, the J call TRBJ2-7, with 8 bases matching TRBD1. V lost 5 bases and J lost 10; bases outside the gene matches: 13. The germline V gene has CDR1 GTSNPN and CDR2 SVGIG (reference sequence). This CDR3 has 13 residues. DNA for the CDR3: TGTGCCTGGGTAGACAGGGGAGAGGGCGCACAGTACTTC. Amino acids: CAWVDRGEGAQYF.

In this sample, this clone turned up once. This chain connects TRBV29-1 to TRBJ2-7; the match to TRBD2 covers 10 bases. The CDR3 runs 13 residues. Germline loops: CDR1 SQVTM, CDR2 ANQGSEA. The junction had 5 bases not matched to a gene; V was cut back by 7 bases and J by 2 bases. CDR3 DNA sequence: TGCAGCGCCGGGACTAGCGACCCCTACGAGCAGTACTTC. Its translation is CSAGTSDPYEQYF.

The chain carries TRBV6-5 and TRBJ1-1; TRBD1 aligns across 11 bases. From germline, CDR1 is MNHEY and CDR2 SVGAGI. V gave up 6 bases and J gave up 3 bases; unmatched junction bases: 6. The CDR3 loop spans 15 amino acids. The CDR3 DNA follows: TGTGCCAGCAGCAAGGACAGGGGGCTTTACACTGAAGCTTTCTTT. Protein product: CASSKDRGLYTEAFF.

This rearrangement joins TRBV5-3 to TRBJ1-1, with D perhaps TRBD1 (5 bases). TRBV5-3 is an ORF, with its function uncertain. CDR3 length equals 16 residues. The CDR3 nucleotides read TGTGCGCTAGGGGCCTTCCAGCAATCCTCGGGCACTGAAGCTTTCTTT. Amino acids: CALGAFQQSSGTEAFF.

The CDR3 bases are TGTGCCAGCAGCCCCGGCACGGGTCCTAATGAAAAACTGTTTTTT. It yields the protein CASSPGTGPNEKLFF. The chain links TRBV7-3 to TRBJ1-4; D is uncertain. The CDR3 covers 15 residues. The ends were cut back, 5 bases at V and 3 bases at J, with 13 bases in the middle. Germline CDR1 and CDR2: SGHTA and FQGTGA.